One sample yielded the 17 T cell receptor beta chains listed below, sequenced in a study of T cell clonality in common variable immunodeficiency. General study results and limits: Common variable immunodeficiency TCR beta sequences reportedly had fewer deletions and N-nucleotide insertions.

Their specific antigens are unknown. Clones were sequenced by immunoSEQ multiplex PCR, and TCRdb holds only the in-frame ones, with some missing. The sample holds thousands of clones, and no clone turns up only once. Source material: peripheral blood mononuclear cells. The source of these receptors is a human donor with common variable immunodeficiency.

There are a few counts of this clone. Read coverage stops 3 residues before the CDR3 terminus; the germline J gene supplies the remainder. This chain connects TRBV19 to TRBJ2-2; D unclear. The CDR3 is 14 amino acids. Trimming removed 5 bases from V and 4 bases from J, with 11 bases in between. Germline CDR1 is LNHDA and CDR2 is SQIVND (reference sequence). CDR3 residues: CASSLNRVTGELFF. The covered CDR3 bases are TGTGCCAGTAGTCTTAATAGGGTCACCGGGGAG.

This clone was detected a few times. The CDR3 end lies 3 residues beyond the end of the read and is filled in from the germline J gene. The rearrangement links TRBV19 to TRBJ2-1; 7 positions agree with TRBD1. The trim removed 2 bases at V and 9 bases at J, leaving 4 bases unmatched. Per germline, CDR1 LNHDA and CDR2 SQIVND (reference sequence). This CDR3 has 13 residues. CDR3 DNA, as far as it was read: TGTGCCAGTAGTATAAGGGGGCAGGGTGAG. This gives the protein CASSIRGQGE. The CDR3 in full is CASSIRGQGEQFF.

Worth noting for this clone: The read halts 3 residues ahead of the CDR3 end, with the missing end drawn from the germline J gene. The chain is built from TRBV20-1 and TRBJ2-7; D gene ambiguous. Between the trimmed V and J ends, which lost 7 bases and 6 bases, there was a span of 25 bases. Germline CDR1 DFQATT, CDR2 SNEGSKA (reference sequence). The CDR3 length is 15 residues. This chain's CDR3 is CSVRELAADSAEQYF. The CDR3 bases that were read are TGCAGTGTGAGAGAACTCGCGGCCGACTCCGCCGAG.

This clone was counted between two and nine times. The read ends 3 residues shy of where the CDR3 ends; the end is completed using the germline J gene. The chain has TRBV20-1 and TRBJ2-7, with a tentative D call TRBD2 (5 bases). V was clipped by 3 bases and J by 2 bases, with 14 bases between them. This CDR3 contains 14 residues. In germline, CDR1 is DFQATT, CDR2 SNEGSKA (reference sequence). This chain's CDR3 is CSARRAGSTYEQYF. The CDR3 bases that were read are TGCAGTGCTAGGAGGGCAGGTTCTACCTACGAG.

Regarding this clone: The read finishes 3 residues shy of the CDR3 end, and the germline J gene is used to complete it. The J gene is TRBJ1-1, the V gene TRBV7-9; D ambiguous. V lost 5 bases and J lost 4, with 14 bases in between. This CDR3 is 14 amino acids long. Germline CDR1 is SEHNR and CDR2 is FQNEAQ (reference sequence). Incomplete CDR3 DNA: TGTGCCAGCAGCCCTACCGGACTGTCCACTGAA. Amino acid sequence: CASSPTGLSTE. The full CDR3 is CASSPTGLSTEAFF.

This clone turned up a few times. CDR3: CASSLAVGTYEQYF. The covered CDR3 bases are TGTGCCAGCAGCTTAGCGGTCGGTACCTACGAG. This rearrangement joins TRBV7-6 to TRBJ2-7; D unresolved. With the read ending 3 residues before the CDR3 end, the germline J gene is used to fill in that end. The V end lost 0 bases, the J end lost 2 bases, and 8 bases lay between the germline ends. Germline assignment: CDR1 SGHVS and CDR2 FNYEAQ. This CDR3 is 14 amino acids long.

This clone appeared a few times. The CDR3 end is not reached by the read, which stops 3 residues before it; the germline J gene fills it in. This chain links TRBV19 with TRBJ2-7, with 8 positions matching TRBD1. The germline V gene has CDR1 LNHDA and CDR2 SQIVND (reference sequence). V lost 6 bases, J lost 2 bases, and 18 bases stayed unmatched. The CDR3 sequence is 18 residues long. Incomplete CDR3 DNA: TGTGCCAGTAGCCTATCTTTCTCCGGACAGGGAATACCCTACGAG. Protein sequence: CASSLSFSGQGIPYE. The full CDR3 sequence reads CASSLSFSGQGIPYEQYF.

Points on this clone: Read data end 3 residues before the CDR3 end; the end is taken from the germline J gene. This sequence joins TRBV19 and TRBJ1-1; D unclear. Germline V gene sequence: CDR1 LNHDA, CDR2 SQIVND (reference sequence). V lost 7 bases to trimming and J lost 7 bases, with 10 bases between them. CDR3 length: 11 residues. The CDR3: CASIRNYEAFF. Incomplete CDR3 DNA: TGTGCCAGTATTAGGAACTATGAA.

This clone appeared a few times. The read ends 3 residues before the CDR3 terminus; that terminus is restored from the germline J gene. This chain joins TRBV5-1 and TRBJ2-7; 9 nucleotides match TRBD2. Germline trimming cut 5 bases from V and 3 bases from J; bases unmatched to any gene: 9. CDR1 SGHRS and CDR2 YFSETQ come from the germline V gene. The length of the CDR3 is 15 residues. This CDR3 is CASSPEAGGYYEQYF. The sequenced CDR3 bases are TGCGCCAGCAGTCCCGAGGCGGGAGGGTACTACGAG.

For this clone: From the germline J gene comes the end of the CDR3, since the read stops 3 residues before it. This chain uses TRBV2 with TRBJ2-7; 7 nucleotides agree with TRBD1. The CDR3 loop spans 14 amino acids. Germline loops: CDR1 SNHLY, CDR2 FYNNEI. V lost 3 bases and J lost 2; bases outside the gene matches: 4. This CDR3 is CASSDVGQTYEQYF. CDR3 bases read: TGTGCCAGCAGTGACGTGGGACAGACCTACGAG.

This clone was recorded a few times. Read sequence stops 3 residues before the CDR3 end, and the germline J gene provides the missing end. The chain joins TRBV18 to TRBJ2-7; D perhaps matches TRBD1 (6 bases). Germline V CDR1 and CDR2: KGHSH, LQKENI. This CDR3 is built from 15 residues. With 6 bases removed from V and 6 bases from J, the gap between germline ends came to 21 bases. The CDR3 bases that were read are TGTGCCAGCTCGGAGGAGACAGGTTTACTCTCCGAG. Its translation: CASSEETGLLSE. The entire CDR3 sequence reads CASSEETGLLSEQYF.

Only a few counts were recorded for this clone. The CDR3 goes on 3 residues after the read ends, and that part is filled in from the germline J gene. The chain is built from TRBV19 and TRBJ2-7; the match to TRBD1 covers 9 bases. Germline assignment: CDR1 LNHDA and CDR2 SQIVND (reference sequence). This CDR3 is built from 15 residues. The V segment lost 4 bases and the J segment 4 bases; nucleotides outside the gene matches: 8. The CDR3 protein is CASSTKTGTGYEQYF. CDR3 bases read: TGTGCCAGTAGTACCAAAACCGGGACAGGGTACGAG.

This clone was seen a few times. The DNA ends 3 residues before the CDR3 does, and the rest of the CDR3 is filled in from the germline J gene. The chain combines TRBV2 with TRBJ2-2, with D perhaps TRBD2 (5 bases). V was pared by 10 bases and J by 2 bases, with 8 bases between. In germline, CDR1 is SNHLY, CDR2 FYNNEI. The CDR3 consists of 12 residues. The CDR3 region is CATGLNTGELFF. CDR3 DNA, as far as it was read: TGTGCCACAGGACTCAACACCGGGGAG. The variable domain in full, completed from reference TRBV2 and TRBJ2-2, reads EPEVTQTPSHQVTQMGQEVILRCVPISNHLYFYWYRQILGQKVEFLVSFYNNEISEKSEIFDDQFSVERPDGSNFTLKIRSTKLEDSAMYFCATGLNTGELFFGEGSRLTVL.

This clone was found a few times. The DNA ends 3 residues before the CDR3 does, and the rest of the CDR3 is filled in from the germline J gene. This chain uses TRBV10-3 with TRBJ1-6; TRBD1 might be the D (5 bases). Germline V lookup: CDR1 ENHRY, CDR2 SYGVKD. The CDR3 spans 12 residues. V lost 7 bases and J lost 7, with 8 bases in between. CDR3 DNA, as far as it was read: TGTGCCATCACCAGGGTCAATTCACCC. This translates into CAITRVNSP. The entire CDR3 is CAITRVNSPLHF.

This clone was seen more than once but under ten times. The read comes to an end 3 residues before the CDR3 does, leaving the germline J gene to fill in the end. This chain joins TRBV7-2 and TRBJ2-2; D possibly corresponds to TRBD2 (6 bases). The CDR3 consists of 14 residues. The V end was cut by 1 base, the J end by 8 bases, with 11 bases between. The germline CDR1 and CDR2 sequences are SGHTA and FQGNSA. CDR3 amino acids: CASSLVSLAGELFF. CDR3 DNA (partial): TGTGCCAGCAGCTTAGTGTCGCTAGCGGGGGAG.

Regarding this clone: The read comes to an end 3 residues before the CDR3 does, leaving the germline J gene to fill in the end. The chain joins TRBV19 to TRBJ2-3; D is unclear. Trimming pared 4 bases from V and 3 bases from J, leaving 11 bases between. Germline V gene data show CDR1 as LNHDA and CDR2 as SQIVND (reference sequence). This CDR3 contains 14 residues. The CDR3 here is CASSTTGSTDTQYF. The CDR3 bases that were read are TGTGCCAGTAGTACGACCGGGTCTACAGATACG. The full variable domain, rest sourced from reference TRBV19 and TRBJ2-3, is DGGITQSPKYLFRKEGQNVTLSCEQNLNHDAMYWYRQDPGQGLRLIYYSQIVNDFQKGDIAEGYSVSREKKESFPLTVTSAQKNPTAFYLCASSTTGSTDTQYFGPGTRLTVL.

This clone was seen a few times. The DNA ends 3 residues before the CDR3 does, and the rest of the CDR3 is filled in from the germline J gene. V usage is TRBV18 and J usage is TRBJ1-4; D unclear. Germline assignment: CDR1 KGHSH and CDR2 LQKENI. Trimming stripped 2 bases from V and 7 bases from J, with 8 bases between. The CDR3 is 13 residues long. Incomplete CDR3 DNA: TGTGCCAGCTCACCAGGGCCCGGTGAAAAA. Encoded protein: CASSPGPGEK. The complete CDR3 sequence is CASSPGPGEKLFF. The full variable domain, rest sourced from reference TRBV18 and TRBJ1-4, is NAGVMQNPRHLVRRRGQEARLRCSPMKGHSHVYWYRQLPEEGLKFMVYLQKENIIDESGMPKERFSAEFPKEGPSILRIQQVVRGDSAAYFCASSPGPGEKLFFGSGTQLSVL.